Each of the 25 T cell receptor beta chains below was sequenced from the same sample in a study of neurological immune-mediated disorders. TCRdb called the 5' RACE reads again in MiXCR, with one record for every CDR3 protein. The table includes 74,000 or so distinct CDR3 sequences, approximately 10% detected once. The sample was PBMCs. These receptors originate from a man in his forties or fifties in good health.

The chain couples TRBV5-1 to TRBJ1-2, with TRBD1 identical over 7 bases. Per the germline V gene, CDR1 is SGHRS and CDR2 is YFSETQ. The CDR3 is made up of 14 amino acids. The ends lost 0 bases at V and 6 bases at J; junction bases unmatched: 5. Written as DNA, the CDR3 is TGCGCCAGCAGCTTGGCCAGGGGGTCTGATGGCTACACCTTC. This translates into CASSLARGSDGYTF.

The sample holds many counts of this clonotype. J is TRBJ2-2 and V is TRBV19; TRBD1 matches 9 bases. CDR1 LNHDA and CDR2 SQIVND come from the germline V gene (reference sequence). This CDR3 is 14 amino acids long. V trimming: 8 bases; J trimming: 5 bases; junction bases outside the gene matches: 6. Here the CDR3 DNA reads TGTGCCAGTCGGGCGGGACAGGGTACCGGGGAGCTGTTTTTT. Protein sequence: CASRAGQGTGELFF.

The table lists this clonotype with many counts. The V call is TRBV5-1, the J call TRBJ2-5; 7 nucleotides align to TRBD1. The CDR3 has 14 amino acids. Germline lookup yields CDR1 SGHRS and CDR2 YFSETQ. Losses at the gene ends were 4 bases for V and 2 bases for J; bases not matched to a gene: 5. For the CDR3, the DNA is TGCGCCAGCAGCATCGGGACAGTACAAGAGACCCAGTACTTC. It yields the protein CASSIGTVQETQYF.

About this clonotype itself: Since a much larger clone is just one base distant, this may be a read error. The chain combines TRBV7-3 with TRBJ1-1; D gene uncertain. Germline V CDR1 and CDR2: SGHTA, FQGTGA. There are 15 residues in the CDR3. Deletions cut 4 bases from V and 4 bases from J, with 16 bases between. The CDR3 DNA reads as TGTGCCAGCAGCTCCAATTCTCGGCAGTCCACTGAAGCTTTCTTT. This gives the protein CASSSNSRQSTEAFF.

Many counts were recorded for this clonotype. This chain's CDR3 is CASSSTSGQETQYF. In DNA, the CDR3 is TGCGCCAGCAGCTCCACTAGCGGCCAAGAGACCCAGTACTTC. V usage is TRBV5-1 and J usage is TRBJ2-5; 8 nucleotides agree with TRBD2. This CDR3 is 14 amino acids long. J gave up 1 base and V 3 bases, and 2 bases lay outside the gene matches. The germline gives CDR1 SGHRS, CDR2 YFSETQ. The whole variable domain, remainder taken from reference TRBV5-1 and TRBJ2-5, is KAGVTQTPRYLIKTRGQQVTLSCSPISGHRSVSWYQQTPGQGLQFLFEYFSETQRNKGNFPGRFSGRQFSNSRSEMNVSTLELGDSALYLCASSSTSGQETQYFGPGTRLLVL.

In this sample, this clonotype turned up many times. This rearrangement joins TRBV3-1 to TRBJ2-2; no reliable D call. Trimming left V 1 base short and J 7 bases short, with 13 bases between. The CDR3 consists of 15 residues. Germline CDR1 is LGHDT and CDR2 is YNNKEL (reference sequence). CDR3 DNA: TGTGCCAGCAGCCAAGCTGGAAGAAATAGCGGGGAGCTGTTTTTT. Translating it yields CASSQAGRNSGELFF.

The genes are TRBV28 and TRBJ1-4; possibly TRBD1 for D (6 bases). Germline lookup yields CDR1 MDHEN and CDR2 SYDVKM. Trimming removed 3 bases at V and 3 bases at J, with 14 bases between. The CDR3 is made up of 16 amino acids. CDR3 nucleotides: TGTGCCAGCAGTTTGGGGGCAGGGTGGTCTAATGAAAAACTGTTTTTT. This encodes CASSLGAGWSNEKLFF. Filled out from reference TRBV28 and TRBJ1-4, the complete variable domain reads DVKVTQSSRYLVKRTGEKVFLECVQDMDHENMFWYRQDPGLGLRLIYFSYDVKMKEKGDIPEGYSVSREKKERFSLILESASTNQTSMYLCASSLGAGWSNEKLFFGSGTQLSVL.

This clonotype was recorded at least ten times. V usage is TRBV7-9 and J usage is TRBJ2-7; 9 bases fit TRBD1. The CDR3 length is 14 residues. The V segment lost 5 bases and the J segment 1 base; nucleotides outside the gene matches: 3. Germline assignment: CDR1 SEHNR and CDR2 FQNEAQ (reference sequence). Here the CDR3 DNA reads TGTGCCAGCAGCGGGGACAGGGATTCCTACGAGCAGTACTTC. This encodes CASSGDRDSYEQYF. Full variable domain (missing parts from reference TRBV7-9 and TRBJ2-7): DTGVSQNPRHKITKRGQNVTFRCDPISEHNRLYWYRQTLGQGPEFLTYFQNEAQLEKSRLLSDRFSAERPKGSFSTLEIQRTEQGDSAMYLCASSGDRDSYEQYFGPGTRLTVT.

This clonotype was recorded many times. V and J are TRBV20-1 and TRBJ2-2, with a weak D call TRBD2 (6 bases). The length of the CDR3 is 16 residues. Trimming removed 1 base from V and 3 bases from J, with 15 bases in between. The germline gives CDR1 DFQATT, CDR2 SNEGSKA (reference sequence). The CDR3 is CSARGMSGGYTGELFF. In DNA form, the CDR3 reads TGCAGTGCTAGAGGAATGTCCGGGGGATACACCGGGGAGCTGTTTTTT.

This clonotype was picked up many times. The rearrangement uses TRBV28 and TRBJ2-7; 16 bases match TRBD2. V trimming: 10 bases; J trimming: 6 bases; junction bases outside the gene matches: 9. The CDR3 runs to 15 residues. CDR1 MDHEN and CDR2 SYDVKM come from the germline V gene. CDR3 coding DNA: TGTGCCACCACCGGGACTAGCGGGAGGGTAACCGAGCAGTACTTC. Encoded protein: CATTGTSGRVTEQYF.

This clonotype was seen many times. The chain combines TRBV13 with TRBJ2-5, with D unclear. CDR1 and CDR2 (germline): PRHDT, FYEKMQ (reference sequence). The CDR3 has 11 residues. V lost 5 bases to trimming and J lost 4 bases, with 5 bases between them. The CDR3 loop is CASSQGETQYF. DNA for the CDR3: TGTGCCAGCAGCCAAGGAGAGACCCAGTACTTC.

This clonotype was counted only a few times. The chain has TRBV3-1 and TRBJ2-7; D is undetermined. Per germline, CDR1 LGHDT and CDR2 YNNKEL (reference sequence). V gave up 3 bases and J gave up 0 bases, with 3 bases separating them. This CDR3 comprises 12 residues. CDR3 DNA: TGTGCCAGCAGCCAGGACTCCTACGAGCAGTACTTC. Translated: CASSQDSYEQYF.

This clonotype has ten or more counts. The rearrangement uses TRBV5-1 and TRBJ1-4, with TRBD1 matching 8 bases. Germline CDR1 SGHRS, CDR2 YFSETQ. The CDR3 runs 15 residues. J gave up 7 bases and V 3 bases, and 8 bases lay outside the gene matches. In DNA, the CDR3 is TGCGCCAGCAGCTACCAGGACAGGGCGGGTGAAAAACTGTTTTTT. Protein: CASSYQDRAGEKLFF.

This clonotype has at least ten counts. This chain joins TRBV21-1 and TRBJ1-1; TRBD1, as called in the table, went unchecked against the DNA. TRBV21-1 is annotated as a pseudogene. The length of the CDR3 is 17 residues. The CDR3 loop is CASSKIWAGEVWTEAFF. The DNA of the CDR3 is TGTGCCAGCAGCAAAATTTGGGCAGGGGAGGTTTGGACTGAAGCTTTCTTT.

Ten or more counts support this clonotype. This chain joins TRBV7-2 and TRBJ2-7, with 10 bases lining up with TRBD1. The CDR3 extends over 17 amino acids. V was clipped by 2 bases and J by 3 bases; unmatched bases: 10. Germline loops: CDR1 SGHTA, CDR2 FQGNSA. The CDR3 bases are TGTGCCAGCAGCTTAATAGCTGGGACAGGGGAAAACTACGAGCAGTACTTC. As protein: CASSLIAGTGENYEQYF.

A remark on this clonotype: One end of the junction is discordant with germline, which a read error may explain. The chain employs TRBV20-1 and TRBJ2-2; TRBD2 is a possible D gene (5 bases). CDR1 DFQATT and CDR2 SNEGSKA come from the germline V gene (reference sequence). This CDR3 has 15 amino acids. CDR3 region: CSARRLNPNAGEMFF. Here the CDR3 DNA reads TGCAGTGCTAGACGTCTGAATCCGAACGCCGGGGAGATGTTTTTT.

This clonotype was seen many times. The genes are TRBV5-1 and TRBJ2-2; D unresolved. CDR3 length: 15 residues. The germline gives CDR1 SGHRS, CDR2 YFSETQ. Trimming pared 0 bases from V and 0 bases from J, leaving 6 bases between. CDR3 DNA sequence: TGCGCCAGCAGCTTGGTGACTTCGAACACCGGGGAGCTGTTTTTT. It specifies CASSLVTSNTGELFF. The entire variable domain, with the rest obtained from reference TRBV5-1 and TRBJ2-2, is as follows: KAGVTQTPRYLIKTRGQQVTLSCSPISGHRSVSWYQQTPGQGLQFLFEYFSETQRNKGNFPGRFSGRQFSNSRSEMNVSTLELGDSALYLCASSLVTSNTGELFFGEGSRLTVL.

This clonotype appeared many times. The chain employs TRBV6-5 and TRBJ2-7, with 8 bases identical to TRBD1. J lost 1 base, V lost 2 bases, and 4 bases had no gene match. The germline CDR1 and CDR2 sequences are MNHEY and SVGAGI. This CDR3 is 15 amino acids long. The CDR3 loop is CASSYRGTGSYEQYF. The DNA for the CDR3 is TGTGCCAGCAGTTACCGGGGGACAGGATCCTACGAGCAGTACTTC.

This clonotype was observed at least ten times. This chain connects TRBV3-1 to TRBJ1-4; D remains unclear. This CDR3 has 14 amino acids. Between the trimmed V and J ends, which lost 2 bases and 5 bases, there was a span of 9 bases. The V gene's germline CDR1 is LGHDT and CDR2 YNNKEL (reference sequence). The chain's CDR3 is CASSQSPENEKLFF. The CDR3 region has the DNA TGTGCCAGCAGCCAATCTCCGGAAAATGAAAAACTGTTTTTT.

This clonotype appeared many times. The chain combines TRBV7-2 with TRBJ2-7; 8 nucleotides agree with TRBD2. Trimming cost V 5 bases and J 4 bases; bases outside gene matches: 13. The CDR3 has 16 residues. CDR1 is SGHTA and CDR2 is FQGNSA in the germline V gene. CDR3 amino acids: CASSPPTSGSSYEQYF. The CDR3, as DNA: TGTGCCAGCAGCCCACCGACAAGCGGGAGTTCTTACGAGCAGTACTTC. Full variable domain (missing parts from reference TRBV7-2 and TRBJ2-7): GAGVSQSPSNKVTEKGKDVELRCDPISGHTALYWYRQSLGQGLEFLIYFQGNSAPDKSGLPSDRFSAERTGGSVSTLTIQRTQQEDSAVYLCASSPPTSGSSYEQYFGPGTRLTVT.

This clonotype was found many times. The CDR3 reads CASRLVRDKSNEKLFF. The CDR3 DNA reads TGTGCCAGCAGGCTGGTGCGGGACAAGTCTAATGAAAAACTGTTTTTT. The chain joins TRBV2 to TRBJ1-4; D might be TRBD1 (6 bases). The CDR3 has 16 amino acids. Per germline, CDR1 SNHLY and CDR2 FYNNEI. The ends were cut back, 6 bases at V and 3 bases at J, with 17 bases in the middle.

This clonotype showed up many times. The chain links TRBV29-1 to TRBJ2-3, with D perhaps assigned TRBD1 or TRBD2 (5 bases each). V lost 8 bases and J lost 0, with 18 bases in between. Germline values: CDR1 SQVTM, CDR2 ANQGSEA. This CDR3 contains 15 residues. CDR3 residues: CSLGGGAESTDTQYF. CDR3 coding DNA: TGCAGCCTGGGTGGGGGAGCGGAGAGCACAGATACGCAGTATTTT.

This clonotype was detected many times. The V call is TRBV5-1, the J call TRBJ2-7, with D perhaps matching TRBD1 or TRBD2 (5 bases each). Germline V gene data show CDR1 as SGHRS and CDR2 as YFSETQ. Deletions cut 2 bases from V and 6 bases from J, with 9 bases between. This CDR3 region has 12 residues. CDR3 region: CASSFGTSEQYF. The CDR3 DNA follows: TGCGCCAGCAGCTTCGGGACGAGCGAGCAGTACTTC.

This clonotype has ten or more counts. The chain employs TRBV3-1 and TRBJ2-5; D is perhaps TRBD1 (5 bases). The CDR3 has 14 amino acids. CDR1 LGHDT and CDR2 YNNKEL come from the germline V gene (reference sequence). V was shortened by 2 bases and J by 5 bases, with 12 bases between the two germline ends. The CDR3 DNA reads TGTGCCAGCAGCCAATTGGGGCTTCGGGAGACCCAGTACTTC. Translation gives CASSQLGLRETQYF.

The chain links TRBV7-9 to TRBJ2-1; the D is unclear. Germline V lookup: CDR1 SEHNR, CDR2 FQNEAQ (reference sequence). This CDR3 comprises 11 residues. V lost 4 bases and J 9 bases, leaving 7 bases between the germline ends. The CDR3 nucleotides are TGTGCCAGCAGCTCCTTCGTTGAGCAGTTCTTC. It codes for CASSSFVEQFF.